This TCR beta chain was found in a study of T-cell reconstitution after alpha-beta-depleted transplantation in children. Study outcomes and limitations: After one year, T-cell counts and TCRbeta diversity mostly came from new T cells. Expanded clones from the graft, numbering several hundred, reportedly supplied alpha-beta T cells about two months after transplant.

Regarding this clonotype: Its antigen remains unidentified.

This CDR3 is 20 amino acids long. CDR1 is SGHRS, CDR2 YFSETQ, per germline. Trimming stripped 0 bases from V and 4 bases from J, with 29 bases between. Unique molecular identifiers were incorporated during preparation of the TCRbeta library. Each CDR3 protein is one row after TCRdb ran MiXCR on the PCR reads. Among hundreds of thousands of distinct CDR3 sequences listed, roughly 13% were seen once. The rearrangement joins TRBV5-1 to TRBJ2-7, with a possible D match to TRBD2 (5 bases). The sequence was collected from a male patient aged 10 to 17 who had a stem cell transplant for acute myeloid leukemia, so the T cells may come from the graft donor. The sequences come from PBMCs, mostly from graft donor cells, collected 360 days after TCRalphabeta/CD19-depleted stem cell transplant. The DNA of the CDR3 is TGCGCCAGCAGCTTGGCCCTGGCTAGCAGTATTTATCTAGTCCCTTACGAGCAGTACTTC. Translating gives CASSLALASSIYLVPYEQYF.